This T cell receptor (beta chain) was recovered during a study of CD8 T cells in ankylosing spondylitis (dated by TCRdb to 2015 to 2018). About the investigation overall: The study set out to find disease-linked TCR variants by profiling T cell receptor beta repertoires in ankylosing spondylitis patients and healthy donors. The whole study cohort included 85 to 120 healthy donors and roughly 24 ankylosing spondylitis patients. Peripheral blood was sampled, and synovial fluid was also collected from ankylosing spondylitis patients.

The listed sequencing device is Illumina HiSeq 2500. TCR beta libraries were prepared by quantitative 5'-RACE with molecular barcodes. The source study handled its data this way. Disease-linked TCR variants were identified with a new computational method built on a probabilistic model of VDJ rearrangement. In-frame beta chains were kept once TCRdb had trimmed the public reads at Q25 with fastp and called clones with MiXCR. When rows share a CDR3 protein, they turn into one entry using the most common DNA and genes. The V and J calls were determined by TCRdb, not by the authors. Within this sample are roughly 450,000 distinct CDR3 sequences, with 25% to 30% of them counted one time only. The leading ten clones occupy roughly 0.8% of the sample. A distance of 11 bases separates the germline ends of V and J, which lose 4 bases and 4 bases respectively. From the germline V gene, CDR1 is SNHLY and CDR2 is FYNNEI. From the cysteine through the phenylalanine, the CDR3 covers 14 amino acids. Only the CDR3 region is kept as DNA, spanning 42 bases read in frame from base 1.

For this clonotype: The specificity of this receptor is unknown. No base quality information exists; no much larger clone differs at one position.

The paper's findings and limits, for the study overall: The disease-linked clones showed a CD8+ phenotype and occurred at relatively low frequencies in peripheral blood. Significant enrichment of the disease-linked clones was reported in matched synovial fluid samples from ankylosing spondylitis patients. Blood from ankylosing spondylitis patients appeared to be characterized by a TCR beta motif composed of under ten highly homologous amino acid variants. Some TCR beta motif variants had previously been reported in synovial fluid and blood of reactive arthritis patients, which suggested common disease-initiation mechanisms.

The receptor chain draws on TRBV2 and TRBJ2-1, with a tentative D gene TRBD1 over 6 matching bases. The sample consisted of blood, either unsorted or a sorted T cell fraction (not recorded which). The origin of this receptor is a male donor with ankylosing spondylitis. The CDR3 region has the sequence CASSVQGNYNEQFF. DNA sequence: TGTGCCAGCAGTGTCCAGGGGAATTACAATGAGCAGTTCTTC.